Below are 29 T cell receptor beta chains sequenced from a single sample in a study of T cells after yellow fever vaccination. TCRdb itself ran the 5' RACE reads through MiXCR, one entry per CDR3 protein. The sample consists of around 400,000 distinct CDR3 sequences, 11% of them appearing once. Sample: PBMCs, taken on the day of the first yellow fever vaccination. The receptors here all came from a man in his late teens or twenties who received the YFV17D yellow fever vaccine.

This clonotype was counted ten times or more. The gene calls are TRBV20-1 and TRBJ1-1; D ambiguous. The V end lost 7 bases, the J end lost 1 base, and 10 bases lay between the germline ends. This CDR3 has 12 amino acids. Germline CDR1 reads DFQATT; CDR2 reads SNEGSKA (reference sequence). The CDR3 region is CSELGPNTEAFF. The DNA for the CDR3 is TGCAGTGAGTTAGGTCCGAACACTGAAGCTTTCTTT.

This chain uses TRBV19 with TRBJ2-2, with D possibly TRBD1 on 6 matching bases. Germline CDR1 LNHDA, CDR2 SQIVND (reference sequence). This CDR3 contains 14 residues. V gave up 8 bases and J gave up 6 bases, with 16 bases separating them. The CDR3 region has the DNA TGTGCCAGTCACCTACCCCACAGGGCCGGGGAGCTGTTTTTT. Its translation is CASHLPHRAGELFF.

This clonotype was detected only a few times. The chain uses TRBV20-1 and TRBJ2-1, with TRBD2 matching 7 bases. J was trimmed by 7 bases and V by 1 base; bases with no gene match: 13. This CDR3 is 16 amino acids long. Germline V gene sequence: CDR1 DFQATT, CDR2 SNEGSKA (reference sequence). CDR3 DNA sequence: TGCAGTGCTAGAGTCGCTAGCGGTCATTCCGGGAATGAGCAGTTCTTC. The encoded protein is CSARVASGHSGNEQFF.

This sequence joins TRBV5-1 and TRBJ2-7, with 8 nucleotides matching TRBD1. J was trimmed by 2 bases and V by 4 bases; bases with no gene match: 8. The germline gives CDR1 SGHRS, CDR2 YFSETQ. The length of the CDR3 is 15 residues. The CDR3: CASSGGRDRTYEQYF. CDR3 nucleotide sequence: TGCGCCAGCAGCGGAGGCCGGGACAGGACCTACGAGCAGTACTTC.

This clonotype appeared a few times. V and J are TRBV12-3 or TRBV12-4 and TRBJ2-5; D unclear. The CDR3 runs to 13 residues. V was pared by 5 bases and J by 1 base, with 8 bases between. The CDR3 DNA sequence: TGTGCCAGCAGTGCAAACGTCCAAGAGACCCAGTACTTC. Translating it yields CASSANVQETQYF.

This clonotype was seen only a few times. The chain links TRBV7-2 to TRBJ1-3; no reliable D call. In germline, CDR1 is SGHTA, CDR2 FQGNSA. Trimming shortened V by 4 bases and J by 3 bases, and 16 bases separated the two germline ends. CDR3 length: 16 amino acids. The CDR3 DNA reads TGTGCCAGCAGCTCGGCACGGGGTATGAGTGGAAACACCATATATTTT. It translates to CASSSARGMSGNTIYF.

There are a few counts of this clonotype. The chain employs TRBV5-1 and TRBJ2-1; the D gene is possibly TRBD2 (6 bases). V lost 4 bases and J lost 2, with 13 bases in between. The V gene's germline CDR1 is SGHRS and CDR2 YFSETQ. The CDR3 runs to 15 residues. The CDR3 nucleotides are TGCGCCAGCAGCCGACTGGGGGGACCCTACAATGAGCAGTTCTTC. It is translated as CASSRLGGPYNEQFF. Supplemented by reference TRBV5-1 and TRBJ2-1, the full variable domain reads KAGVTQTPRYLIKTRGQQVTLSCSPISGHRSVSWYQQTPGQGLQFLFEYFSETQRNKGNFPGRFSGRQFSNSRSEMNVSTLELGDSALYLCASSRLGGPYNEQFFGPGTRLTVL.

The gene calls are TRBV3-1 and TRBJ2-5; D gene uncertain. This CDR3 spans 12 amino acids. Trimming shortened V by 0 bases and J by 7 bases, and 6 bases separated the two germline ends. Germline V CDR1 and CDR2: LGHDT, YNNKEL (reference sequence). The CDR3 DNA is TGTGCCAGCAGCCAAGAGTGGGGGACCCAGTACTTC. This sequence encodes CASSQEWGTQYF.

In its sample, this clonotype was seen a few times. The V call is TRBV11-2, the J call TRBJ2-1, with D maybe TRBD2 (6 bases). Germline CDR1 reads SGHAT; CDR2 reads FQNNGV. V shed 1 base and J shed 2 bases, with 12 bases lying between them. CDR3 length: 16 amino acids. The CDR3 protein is CASSLGGGATYNEQFF. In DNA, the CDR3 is TGTGCCAGCAGCTTAGGGGGCGGGGCGACCTACAATGAGCAGTTCTTC.

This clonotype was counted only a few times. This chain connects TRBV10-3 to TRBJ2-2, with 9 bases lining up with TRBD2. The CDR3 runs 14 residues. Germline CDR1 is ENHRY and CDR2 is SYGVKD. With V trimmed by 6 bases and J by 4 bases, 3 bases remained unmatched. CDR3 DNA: TGTGCCATCAGGCCAGCGGGGGGCACCGGGGAGCTGTTTTTT. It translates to CAIRPAGGTGELFF.

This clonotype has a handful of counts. The CDR3 bases are TGTGCCAGCAGTTCCGGGGGCCCGGGCTCCAATGAGCAGTTCTTC. Its protein is CASSSGGPGSNEQFF. V and J are TRBV27 and TRBJ2-1; D might be TRBD1 or TRBD2, each matching 6 bases. Trimming took 4 bases from V and 6 from J, leaving 16 bases between them. The CDR3 length is 15 residues. From germline, CDR1 is MNHEY and CDR2 SMNVEV (reference sequence).

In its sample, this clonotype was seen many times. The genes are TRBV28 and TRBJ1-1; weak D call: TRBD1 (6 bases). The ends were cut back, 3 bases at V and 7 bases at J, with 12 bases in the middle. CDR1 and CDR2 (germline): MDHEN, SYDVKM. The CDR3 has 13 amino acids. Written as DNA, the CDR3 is TGTGCCAGCAGTTTGTACACCAGGGGTGAAGCTTTCTTT. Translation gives CASSLYTRGEAFF. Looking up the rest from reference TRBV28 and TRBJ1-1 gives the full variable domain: DVKVTQSSRYLVKRTGEKVFLECVQDMDHENMFWYRQDPGLGLRLIYFSYDVKMKEKGDIPEGYSVSREKKERFSLILESASTNQTSMYLCASSLYTRGEAFFGQGTRLTVV.

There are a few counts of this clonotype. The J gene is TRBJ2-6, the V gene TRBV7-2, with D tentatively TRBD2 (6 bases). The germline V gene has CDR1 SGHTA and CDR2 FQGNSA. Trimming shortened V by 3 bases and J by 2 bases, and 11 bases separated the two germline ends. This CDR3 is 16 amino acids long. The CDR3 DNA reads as TGTGCCAGCAGCTTGGGGGGTAGCGCTGGGGCCAACGTCCTGACTTTC. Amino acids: CASSLGGSAGANVLTF. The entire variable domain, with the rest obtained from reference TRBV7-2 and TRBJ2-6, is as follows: GAGVSQSPSNKVTEKGKDVELRCDPISGHTALYWYRQSLGQGLEFLIYFQGNSAPDKSGLPSDRFSAERTGGSVSTLTIQRTQQEDSAVYLCASSLGGSAGANVLTFGAGSRLTVL.

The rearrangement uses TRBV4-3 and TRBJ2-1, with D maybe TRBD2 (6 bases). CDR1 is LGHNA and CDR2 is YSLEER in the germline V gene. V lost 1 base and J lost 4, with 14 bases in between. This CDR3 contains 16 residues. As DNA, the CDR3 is TGCGCCAGCAGCCAAGTGCACGGGACTCGTTACAATGAGCAGTTCTTC. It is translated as CASSQVHGTRYNEQFF.

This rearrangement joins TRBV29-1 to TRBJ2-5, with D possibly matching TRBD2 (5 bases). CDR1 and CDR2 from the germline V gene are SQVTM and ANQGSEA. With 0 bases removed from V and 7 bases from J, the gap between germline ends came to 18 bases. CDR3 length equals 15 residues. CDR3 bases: TGCAGCGTTGAAGATCAGCTAGCCCCCCGGGGGACCCAGTACTTC. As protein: CSVEDQLAPRGTQYF.

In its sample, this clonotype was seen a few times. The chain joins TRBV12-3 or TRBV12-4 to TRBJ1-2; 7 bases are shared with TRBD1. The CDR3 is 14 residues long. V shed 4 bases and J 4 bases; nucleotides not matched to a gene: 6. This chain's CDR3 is CASSWAGGAYGYTF. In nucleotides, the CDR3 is TGTGCCAGCAGTTGGGCAGGGGGTGCCTATGGCTACACCTTC.

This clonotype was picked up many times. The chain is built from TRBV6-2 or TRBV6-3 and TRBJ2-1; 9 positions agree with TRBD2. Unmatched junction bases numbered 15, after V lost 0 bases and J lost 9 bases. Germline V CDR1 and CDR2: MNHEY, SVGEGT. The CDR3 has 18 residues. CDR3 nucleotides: TGTGCCAGCAGTTACTCGACATCTCTAGCGGGGTCAACGGTTGAGCAGTTCTTC. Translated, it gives CASSYSTSLAGSTVEQFF.

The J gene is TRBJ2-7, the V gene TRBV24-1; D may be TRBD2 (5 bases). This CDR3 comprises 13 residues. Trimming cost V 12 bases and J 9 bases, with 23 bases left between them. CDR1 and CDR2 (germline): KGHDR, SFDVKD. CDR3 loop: CASCLPDGEGQYF. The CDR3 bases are TGTGCCTCCTGTCTTCCGGACGGGGAAGGGCAGTACTTC.

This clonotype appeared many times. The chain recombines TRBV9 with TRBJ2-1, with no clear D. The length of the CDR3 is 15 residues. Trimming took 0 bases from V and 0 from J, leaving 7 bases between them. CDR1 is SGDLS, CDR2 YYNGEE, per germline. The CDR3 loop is CASSVVGSSYNEQFF. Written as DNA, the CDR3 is TGTGCCAGCAGCGTAGTGGGAAGCTCCTACAATGAGCAGTTCTTC.

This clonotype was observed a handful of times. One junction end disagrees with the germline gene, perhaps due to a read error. The CDR3 region has the DNA TGTGCCAGCAGCCTGTACCGCCGGACAGGGTATAGCGGCTATGGTTACACCTTC. Translating it yields CASSLYRRTGYSGYGYTF. This sequence joins TRBV11-2 and TRBJ1-2; the match to TRBD1 covers 8 bases. The CDR3 is 18 residues long. Germline CDR1 and CDR2: SGHAT and FQNNGV. The whole variable domain, filled in from reference TRBV11-2 and TRBJ1-2, reads EAGVAQSPRYKIIEKRQSVAFWCNPISGHATLYWYQQILGQGPKLLIQFQNNGVVDDSQLPKDRFSAERLKGVDSTLKIQPAKLEDSAVYLCASSLYRRTGYSGYGYTFGSGTRLTVV.

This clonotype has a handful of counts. CDR3 residues: CATSDWSAGGPDEQFF. CDR3 coding DNA: TGTGCCACCAGTGATTGGTCAGCGGGGGGGCCGGATGAGCAGTTCTTC. The rearrangement joins TRBV24-1 to TRBJ2-1; 10 bases are shared with TRBD2. The CDR3 spans 16 residues. CDR1 and CDR2 (germline): KGHDR, SFDVKD. V lost 2 bases to trimming and J lost 8 bases; unmatched junction nucleotides: 8.

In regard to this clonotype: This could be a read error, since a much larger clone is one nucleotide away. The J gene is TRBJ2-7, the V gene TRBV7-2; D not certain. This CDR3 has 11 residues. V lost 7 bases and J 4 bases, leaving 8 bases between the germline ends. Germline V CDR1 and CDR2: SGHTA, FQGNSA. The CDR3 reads CASNPQYEQYF. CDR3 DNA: TGTGCCAGCAACCCACAGTACGAGCAGTACTTC.

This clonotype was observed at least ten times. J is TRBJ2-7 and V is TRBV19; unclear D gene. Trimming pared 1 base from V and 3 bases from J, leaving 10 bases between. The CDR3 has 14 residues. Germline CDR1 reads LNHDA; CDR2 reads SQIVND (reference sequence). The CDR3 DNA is TGTGCCAGTAGTATAGGATGGGGTTTCTACGAGCAGTACTTC. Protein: CASSIGWGFYEQYF.

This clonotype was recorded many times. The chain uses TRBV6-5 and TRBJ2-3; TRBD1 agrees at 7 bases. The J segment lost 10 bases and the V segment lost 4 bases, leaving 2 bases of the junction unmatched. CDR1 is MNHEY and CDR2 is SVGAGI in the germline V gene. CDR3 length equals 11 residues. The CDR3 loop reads CASSSTGAQYF. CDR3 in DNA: TGTGCCAGCAGTTCAACAGGGGCGCAGTATTTT.

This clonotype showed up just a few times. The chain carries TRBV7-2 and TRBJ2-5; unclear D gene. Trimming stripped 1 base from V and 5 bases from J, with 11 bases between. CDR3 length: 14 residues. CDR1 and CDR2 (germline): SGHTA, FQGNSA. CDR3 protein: CASSLGAAFETQYF. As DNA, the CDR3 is TGTGCCAGCAGCTTAGGGGCTGCATTTGAGACCCAGTACTTC.

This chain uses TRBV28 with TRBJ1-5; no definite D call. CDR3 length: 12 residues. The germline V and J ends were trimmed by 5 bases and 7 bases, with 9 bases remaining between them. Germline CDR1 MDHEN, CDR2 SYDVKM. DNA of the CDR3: TGTGCCAGCAGTGTTCCCACCCAGCCCCAGCATTTT. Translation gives CASSVPTQPQHF. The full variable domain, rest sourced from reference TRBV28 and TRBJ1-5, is DVKVTQSSRYLVKRTGEKVFLECVQDMDHENMFWYRQDPGLGLRLIYFSYDVKMKEKGDIPEGYSVSREKKERFSLILESASTNQTSMYLCASSVPTQPQHFGDGTRLSIL.

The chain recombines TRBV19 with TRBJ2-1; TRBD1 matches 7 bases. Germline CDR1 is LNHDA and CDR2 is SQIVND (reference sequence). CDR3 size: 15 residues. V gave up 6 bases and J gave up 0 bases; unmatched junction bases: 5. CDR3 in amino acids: CASRIRDSSYNEQFF. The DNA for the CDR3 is TGTGCCAGTAGGATCCGGGACAGCTCCTACAATGAGCAGTTCTTC.

CDR3 protein: CASSIGGGLSGELFF. The CDR3 DNA follows: TGTGCCAGCAGCATTGGCGGGGGGTTATCCGGGGAGCTGTTTTTT. V is TRBV27 and J is TRBJ2-2, with 8 bases aligning to TRBD2. Germline V gives CDR1 MNHEY, CDR2 SMNVEV (reference sequence). The junction had 9 bases not matched to a gene; V was cut back by 6 bases and J by 6 bases. The CDR3 has 15 residues.

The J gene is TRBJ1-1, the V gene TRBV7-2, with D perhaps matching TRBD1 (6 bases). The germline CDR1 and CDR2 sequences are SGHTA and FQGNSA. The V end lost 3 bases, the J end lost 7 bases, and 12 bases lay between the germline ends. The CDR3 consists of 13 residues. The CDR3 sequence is CASSLGGGIEAFF. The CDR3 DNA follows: TGTGCCAGCAGCTTGGGTGGGGGCATTGAAGCTTTCTTT. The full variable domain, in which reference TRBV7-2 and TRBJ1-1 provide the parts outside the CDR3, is GAGVSQSPSNKVTEKGKDVELRCDPISGHTALYWYRQSLGQGLEFLIYFQGNSAPDKSGLPSDRFSAERTGGSVSTLTIQRTQQEDSAVYLCASSLGGGIEAFFGQGTRLTVV.